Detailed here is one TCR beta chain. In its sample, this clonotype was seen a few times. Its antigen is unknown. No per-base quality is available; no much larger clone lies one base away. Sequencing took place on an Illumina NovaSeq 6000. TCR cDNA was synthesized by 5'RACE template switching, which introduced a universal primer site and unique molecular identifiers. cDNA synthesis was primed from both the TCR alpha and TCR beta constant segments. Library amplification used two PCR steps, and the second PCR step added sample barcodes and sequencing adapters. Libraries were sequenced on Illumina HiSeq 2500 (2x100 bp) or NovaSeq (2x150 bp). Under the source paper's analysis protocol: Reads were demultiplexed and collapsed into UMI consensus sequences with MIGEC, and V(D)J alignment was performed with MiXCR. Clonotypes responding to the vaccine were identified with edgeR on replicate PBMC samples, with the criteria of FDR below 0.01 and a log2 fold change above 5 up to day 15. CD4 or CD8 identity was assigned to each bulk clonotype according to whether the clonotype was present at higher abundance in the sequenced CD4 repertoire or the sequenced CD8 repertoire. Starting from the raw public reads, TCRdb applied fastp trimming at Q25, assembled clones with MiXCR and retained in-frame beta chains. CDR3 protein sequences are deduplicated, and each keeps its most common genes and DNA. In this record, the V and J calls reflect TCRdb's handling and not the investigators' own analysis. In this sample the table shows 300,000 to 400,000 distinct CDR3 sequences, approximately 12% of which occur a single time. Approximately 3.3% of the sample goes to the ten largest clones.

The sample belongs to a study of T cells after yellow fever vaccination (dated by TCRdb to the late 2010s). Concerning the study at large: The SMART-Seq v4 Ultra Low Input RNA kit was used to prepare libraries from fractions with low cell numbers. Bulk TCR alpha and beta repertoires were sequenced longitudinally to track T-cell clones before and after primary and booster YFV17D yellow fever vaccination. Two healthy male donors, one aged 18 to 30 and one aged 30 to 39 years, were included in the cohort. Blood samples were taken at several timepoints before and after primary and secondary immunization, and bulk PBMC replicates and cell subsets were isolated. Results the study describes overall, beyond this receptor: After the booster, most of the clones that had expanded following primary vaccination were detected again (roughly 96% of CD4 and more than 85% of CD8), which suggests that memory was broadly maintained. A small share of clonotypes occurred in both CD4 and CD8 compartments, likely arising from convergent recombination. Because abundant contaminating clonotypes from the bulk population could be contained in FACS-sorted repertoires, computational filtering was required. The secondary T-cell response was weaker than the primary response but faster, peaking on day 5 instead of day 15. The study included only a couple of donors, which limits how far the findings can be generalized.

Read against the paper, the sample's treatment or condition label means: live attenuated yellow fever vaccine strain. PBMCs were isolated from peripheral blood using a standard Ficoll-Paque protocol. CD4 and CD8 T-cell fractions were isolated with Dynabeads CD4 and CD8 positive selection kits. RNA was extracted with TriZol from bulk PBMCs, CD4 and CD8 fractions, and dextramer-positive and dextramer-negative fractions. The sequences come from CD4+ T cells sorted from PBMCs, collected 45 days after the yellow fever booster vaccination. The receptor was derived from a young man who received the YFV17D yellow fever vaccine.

DNA sequence: TGCAGTGCTAGGCCGGGGGTTACAACTAATGAAAAACTGTTTTTT. Its protein product is CSARPGVTTNEKLFF. This chain joins TRBV20-1 to TRBJ1-4, with TRBD1 perhaps the D gene, on 5 matching bases. CDR1 is given as DFQATT and CDR2 as SNEGSKA, both from the germline V gene (reference sequence). Measured from the cysteine to the phenylalanine, the CDR3 is 15 residues long. Only CDR3 DNA remains: 45 bases, in frame from the first base. V loses 3 bases, J loses 0 bases, and the germline ends lie 11 bases apart.